This is a list of T cell receptor beta chains from one sample in a study of control samples from healthy donors and cancer patients. Using immunoSEQ multiplex PCR, the repertoire was profiled, and TCRdb retains in-frame clones only, with some absent. The data contain about 98,000 clones, about 90% of them seen just once; the ten biggest clones take up less than 2.5%. The sequenced sample consisted of blood. The origin of the receptors is a woman between 18 and 30 years old in good health. The CDR3 runs from the conserved cysteine through the conserved F or W. The order of the fields is D gene, V gene, clone size, J gene, CDR3 DNA, CDR3 protein. The D gene is left open where the match is weak. Clone sizes are given selectively: once, few, many, or a class where the clone is expanded.

D gene: .
V gene: TRBV19
clone size: .
J gene: TRBJ1-1
CDR3 DNA: TGTGCCACTAACCCCCCCGGGTCTGGCACTGAAGCTTTCTTT
CDR3 protein: CATNPPGSGTEAFF

D gene: TRBD1
V gene: TRBV29-1
clone size: few
J gene: TRBJ2-7
CDR3 DNA: TGCAGCGTTCAACCCCTCGGCGGGACAGGGACCAACGAGCAGTACTTC
CDR3 protein: CSVQPLGGTGTNEQYF

D gene: .
V gene: TRBV5-1
clone size: .
J gene: TRBJ2-2
CDR3 DNA: TGCGCCAGCCACCGGGCAGGAACGAACACCGGGGAGCTGTTTTTT
CDR3 protein: CASHRAGTNTGELFF

D gene: TRBD1
V gene: TRBV3-1/TRBV3-2
clone size: once
J gene: TRBJ2-7
CDR3 DNA: TGTGCCAGCAGCCAACCAGGACAGGGACTTAGCGAGCAGTACTTC
CDR3 protein: CASSQPGQGLSEQYF

D gene: .
V gene: TRBV24-1
clone size: .
J gene: TRBJ2-5
CDR3 DNA: TGTGCCACCAGTGATCGGGACTTCAAGCGGGAGACCCAGTACTTC
CDR3 protein: CATSDRDFKRETQYF

D gene: .
V gene: TRBV24-1
clone size: .
J gene: TRBJ1-1
CDR3 DNA: TGTGCCACCAGTGATTTATATACGAGAACTTTCTTT
CDR3 protein: CATSDLYTRTFF

D gene: .
V gene: TRBV11-2
clone size: .
J gene: TRBJ1-4
CDR3 DNA: TGTGCCAGCAGCTTAGGGTGGGAGGGGACTGGAGAAAAACTGTTTTTT
CDR3 protein: CASSLGWEGTGEKLFF

D gene: TRBD1
V gene: TRBV28
clone size: .
J gene: TRBJ2-5
CDR3 DNA: TGTGCCAGCAGTTTGACAGGGGGCACTCGGGAGACCCAGTACTTC
CDR3 protein: CASSLTGGTRETQYF

D gene: .
V gene: TRBV10-3
clone size: .
J gene: TRBJ1-3
CDR3 DNA: TGTGCCATCCGGGCAGGAACCTCCGGGACGGGCTCTGGAAACACCATATATTTT
CDR3 protein: CAIRAGTSGTGSGNTIYF

D gene: .
V gene: TRBV11-2
clone size: .
J gene: TRBJ1-1
CDR3 DNA: TGTGCCAGCAGCTTAGATCTGGGGGTCTTGGCTGAAGCTTTCTTT
CDR3 protein: CASSLDLGVLAEAFF

D gene: TRBD2
V gene: TRBV9
clone size: .
J gene: TRBJ2-5
CDR3 DNA: TGTGCCAGCAGCCGAAGCGGGAGTTTTCAAGAGACCCAGTACTTC
CDR3 protein: CASSRSGSFQETQYF

D gene: .
V gene: TRBV12-3/TRBV12-4
clone size: .
J gene: TRBJ2-7
CDR3 DNA: TGTGCCAGCAGTCCAAACGGGTACGAGCAGTACTTC
CDR3 protein: CASSPNGYEQYF

D gene: TRBD2
V gene: TRBV9
clone size: once
J gene: TRBJ2-3
CDR3 DNA: TGTGCCAGCAGCGTAGTACTAGCGGGAGCGTGGGGCACAGATACGCAGTATTTT
CDR3 protein: CASSVVLAGAWGTDTQYF

D gene: TRBD1
V gene: TRBV11-2
clone size: .
J gene: TRBJ1-4
CDR3 DNA: TGTGCCAGCAGCTTAAGGGGACAGGGGGTCGGGGAAAAACTGTTTTTT
CDR3 protein: CASSLRGQGVGEKLFF

D gene: .
V gene: TRBV24-1
clone size: .
J gene: TRBJ1-3
CDR3 DNA: TGTGCCACCAGTGATTTTGGAAACACCATATATTTT
CDR3 protein: CATSDFGNTIYF

D gene: .
V gene: TRBV27
clone size: .
J gene: TRBJ1-2
CDR3 DNA: TGTGCCAGCCACCCGGGTGGGCTCTATGGCTACACCTTC
CDR3 protein: CASHPGGLYGYTF

D gene: .
V gene: TRBV2
clone size: .
J gene: TRBJ2-1
CDR3 DNA: TGTGCCAGCAGTGAAATAAAAGACGGTTACAATGAGCAGTTCTTC
CDR3 protein: CASSEIKDGYNEQFF

D gene: .
V gene: TRBV11-3
clone size: .
J gene: TRBJ1-2
CDR3 DNA: TGTGCCAGCAGCCGGCCGGGGGATCGTGGCTACACCTTC
CDR3 protein: CASSRPGDRGYTF

D gene: .
V gene: TRBV28
clone size: .
J gene: TRBJ1-6
CDR3 DNA: TGTGCCATCCAGGGCTCCTATAATTCACCCCTCCACTTT
CDR3 protein: CAIQGSYNSPLHF